The 11 T cell receptor beta chains below all came from one sample that was sequenced in a study of T cell responses to AZD1222 COVID-19 vaccine. The protocol was immunoSEQ multiplex PCR, while the TCRdb copy is restricted to in-frame clones and leaves out a portion. The table has roughly 100,000 clones, around nine tenths seen once. The specimen was peripheral blood, collected on day 0 of AZD1222 vaccination. Receptor source: an adult in good health.

The table lists this clone with a few counts. This chain connects TRBV2 to TRBJ1-2; D remains ambiguous. Trimming pared 6 bases from V and 7 bases from J, leaving 15 bases between. The CDR3 length is 13 residues. Germline V lookup: CDR1 SNHLY, CDR2 FYNNEI. The CDR3 here is CASSLGPRPGYTF. The DNA for the CDR3 is TGTGCCAGCAGCCTAGGGCCTCGCCCTGGCTACACCTTC.

This chain joins TRBV27 and TRBJ2-5, with D perhaps assigned TRBD1 or TRBD2 (5 bases each). Trimming removed 5 bases at V and 2 bases at J, with 9 bases between. The CDR3 runs to 13 residues. In germline, CDR1 is MNHEY, CDR2 SMNVEV (reference sequence). CDR3 sequence (DNA): TGTGCCAGCAGTGGGACCGAACAAGAGACCCAGTACTTC. Translation: CASSGTEQETQYF.

Only a few counts were recorded for this clone. The rearrangement joins TRBV6-2 or TRBV6-3 to TRBJ2-3; D is undetermined. In germline, CDR1 is MNHEY, CDR2 SVGEGT. The CDR3 spans 13 residues. Trimming cost V 0 bases and J 3 bases, with 4 bases left between them. The CDR3 region is CASSYSETDTQYF. For the CDR3, the DNA is TGTGCCAGCAGTTACTCGGAGACAGATACGCAGTATTTT.

The gene calls are TRBV5-1 and TRBJ1-4; D is uncertain. The CDR3 has 14 residues. V lost 4 bases to trimming and J lost 3 bases, with 10 bases between them. In germline, CDR1 is SGHRS, CDR2 YFSETQ. CDR3 nucleotide sequence: TGCGCCAGCAGCAGCAACAGCCCTAATGAAAAACTGTTTTTT. Translation: CASSSNSPNEKLFF.

The chain carries TRBV5-1 and TRBJ2-7; 9 bases agree with TRBD1. V gave up 2 bases and J gave up 2 bases; unmatched junction bases: 5. CDR3 length: 15 amino acids. Germline CDR1 reads SGHRS; CDR2 reads YFSETQ. The CDR3 loop reads CASSFLGQGTYEQYF. The CDR3 DNA follows: TGCGCCAGCAGCTTCCTAGGACAGGGGACCTACGAGCAGTACTTC.

This chain uses TRBV28 with TRBJ1-2; maybe TRBD1 (6 bases). Germline-derived CDR1 and CDR2 are MDHEN and SYDVKM. This CDR3 has 12 residues. Trimming stripped 6 bases from V and 4 bases from J, with 9 bases between. For the CDR3, the DNA is TGTGCCAGCAGCCTGGACAGCTATGGCTACACCTTC. Amino acid sequence: CASSLDSYGYTF.

This chain uses TRBV15 with TRBJ2-2; weak D call: TRBD1 (6 bases). Germline CDR1 and CDR2: LNHNV and YYDKDF (reference sequence). Trimming removed 5 bases from V and 3 bases from J, with 28 bases in between. The CDR3 spans 20 residues. CDR3 sequence (DNA): TGTGCCACCAGCCCCCGAATGGGGTCTAAGACAGGTTCCTACACCGGGGAGCTGTTTTTT. Translated: CATSPRMGSKTGSYTGELFF.

J is TRBJ1-2 and V is TRBV6-1; no definite D call. The CDR3 spans 11 residues. V lost 2 bases, J lost 6 bases, and 4 bases lay in between. Germline CDR1 is MNHNS and CDR2 is SASEGT. The CDR3 protein is CASSELDGYTF. The CDR3 nucleotides read TGTGCCAGCAGTGAACTTGATGGCTACACCTTC.

The chain recombines TRBV2 with TRBJ1-1, with D possibly TRBD1 on 5 matching bases. Germline-derived CDR1 and CDR2 are SNHLY and FYNNEI. V gave up 0 bases and J gave up 0 bases, with 11 bases separating them. This CDR3 is built from 16 residues. The CDR3 loop reads CASSEAGGELNTEAFF. CDR3 in DNA: TGTGCCAGCAGTGAAGCGGGAGGGGAACTGAACACTGAAGCTTTCTTT. Together with reference TRBV2 and TRBJ1-1, the CDR3 gives the full variable domain: EPEVTQTPSHQVTQMGQEVILRCVPISNHLYFYWYRQILGQKVEFLVSFYNNEISEKSEIFDDQFSVERPDGSNFTLKIRSTKLEDSAMYFCASSEAGGELNTEAFFGQGTRLTVV.

This chain joins TRBV27 and TRBJ1-1; TRBD1 agrees at 9 bases. In germline, CDR1 is MNHEY, CDR2 SMNVEV (reference sequence). The CDR3 runs to 17 residues. V lost 6 bases, J lost 3 bases, and 14 bases stayed unmatched. In DNA form, the CDR3 reads TGTGCCAGCAGCCAAAGAAACAGGGGGCGGGGGGACACTGAAGCTTTCTTT. Protein product: CASSQRNRGRGDTEAFF.

The V gene is TRBV19, the J gene TRBJ1-6; possible D gene TRBD1, 6 bases. The CDR3 is 14 amino acids. V lost 6 bases to trimming and J lost 7 bases, with 13 bases between them. Looked up from germline, CDR1 is LNHDA and CDR2 is SQIVND (reference sequence). The CDR3 is CASRLAGANSPLHF. The CDR3 bases are TGTGCCAGTAGGCTAGCGGGGGCAAATTCACCCCTCCACTTT.